A single sample is the source of the 9 T cell receptor beta chains below, sequenced in a study of blood T cell repertoires in COVID-19. Sequencing used immunoSEQ multiplex PCR; TCRdb keeps in-frame clones, though not all of them. The profile shows 300,000 to 400,000 clones, approximately 91% of them singletons. Material: peripheral blood. The receptors derive from a woman aged 65 to 85 with COVID-19, enrolled during active disease.

The chain couples TRBV6-5 to TRBJ1-3, with D hard to call. Germline values: CDR1 MNHEY, CDR2 SVGAGI. V lost 5 bases, J lost 0 bases, and 11 bases lay in between. The CDR3 contains 15 residues. The CDR3 DNA is TGTGCCAGCAGTCCCACAGCTCCCTCTGGAAACACCATATATTTT. This encodes CASSPTAPSGNTIYF.

The V and J genes are TRBV19 and TRBJ1-5; D is uncertain. Trimming cost V 6 bases and J 5 bases, with 8 bases left between them. The CDR3 runs 12 residues. Germline CDR1 reads LNHDA; CDR2 reads SQIVND (reference sequence). The CDR3 region has the DNA TGTGCCAGTAGCTTTATCGATCAGCCCCAGCATTTT. Residues: CASSFIDQPQHF.

This chain connects TRBV11-2 to TRBJ1-1, with D perhaps TRBD1 (5 bases). Germline V gene data show CDR1 as SGHAT and CDR2 as FQNNGV. Trimming pared 3 bases from V and 5 bases from J, leaving 10 bases between. The CDR3 runs 13 residues. The CDR3 sequence is CASSFGGRTEAFF. In DNA, the CDR3 is TGTGCCAGCAGCTTCGGGGGGAGGACTGAAGCTTTCTTT.

This clone was recorded a few times. The genes are TRBV2 and TRBJ2-1, with TRBD2 matching 10 bases. Trimming removed 8 bases from V and 15 bases from J; junction bases left unmatched: 7. The CDR3 is made up of 11 amino acids. CDR1 SNHLY and CDR2 FYNNEI come from the germline V gene. The CDR3 region is CASLEASGGFF. The CDR3 bases are TGTGCCAGCCTCGAGGCTAGCGGGGGGTTCTTC.

The chain links TRBV14 to TRBJ2-7; a possible D gene is TRBD2 (6 bases). The CDR3 is made up of 14 amino acids. V shed 4 bases and J shed 4 bases, with 14 bases lying between them. CDR1 SGHDN and CDR2 FVKESK come from the germline V gene. This chain's CDR3 is CASSRSGLSYEQYF. The CDR3 bases are TGTGCCAGCAGCCGTTCGGGACTTTCTTACGAGCAGTACTTC.

The rearrangement joins TRBV7-2 to TRBJ2-7, with 7 bases aligning to TRBD1. CDR3 length: 16 amino acids. Unmatched junction bases numbered 9, after V lost 1 base and J lost 3 bases. Germline assignment: CDR1 SGHTA and CDR2 FQGNSA. The CDR3 DNA follows: TGTGCCAGCAGCTTAGATGCGACAGGGTATTTCTACGAGCAGTACTTC. Protein sequence: CASSLDATGYFYEQYF.

The rearrangement joins TRBV7-3 to TRBJ1-6; tentatively, D is TRBD1 (5 bases). V lost 2 bases to trimming and J lost 6 bases, with 11 bases between them. CDR3 length equals 15 residues. Germline values: CDR1 SGHTA, CDR2 FQGTGA. For the CDR3, the DNA is TGTGCCAGCAGCTTACTTGGGGCGAGTAATTCACCCCTCCACTTT. Its protein is CASSLLGASNSPLHF.

On this clone itself: Other DNA sequences in this sample translate to the same CDR3. The CDR3: CASSPGQGEGYTF. In DNA form, the CDR3 reads TGTGCCAGCTCACCAGGTCAGGGTGAAGGCTACACCTTC. This chain uses TRBV18 with TRBJ1-2; D is perhaps TRBD1 (5 bases). Per germline, CDR1 KGHSH and CDR2 LQKENI. The CDR3 extends over 13 amino acids. Deletions cut 2 bases from V and 8 bases from J, with 12 bases between.

V usage is TRBV28 and J usage is TRBJ1-4; D ambiguous. CDR1 and CDR2 (germline): MDHEN, SYDVKM. Trimming shortened V by 5 bases and J by 6 bases, and 16 bases separated the two germline ends. The CDR3 is 15 amino acids. The CDR3 bases are TGTGCCAGCAGTCCCGAGGTCGTTGCGGATGAAAAACTGTTTTTT. Its translation is CASSPEVVADEKLFF. The entire variable domain, with the rest obtained from reference TRBV28 and TRBJ1-4, is as follows: DVKVTQSSRYLVKRTGEKVFLECVQDMDHENMFWYRQDPGLGLRLIYFSYDVKMKEKGDIPEGYSVSREKKERFSLILESASTNQTSMYLCASSPEVVADEKLFFGSGTQLSVL.